The table lists the clone carrying this T cell receptor beta chain with a few counts. As yet, its antigen is unknown. This sample is part of a study of response to subunit inactivated influenza vaccine. Broader study findings: Each seasonal flu vaccination may recruit only limited new T cells, authors suggested.

TCRdb re-analysed the RT-PCR reads in MiXCR, keeping a single row per CDR3 protein. The table shows about 700,000 distinct CDR3 sequences, with 15% to 18% occurring only once. The CDR3 totals 13 residues. Germline CDR1 DFQATT, CDR2 SNEGSKA (reference sequence). V gave up 5 bases and J gave up 4 bases, with 12 bases separating them. The sample in question was PBMCs from blood, obtained 12 days after vaccination. The chain joins TRBV20-1 to TRBJ1-5; a weak D match, TRBD1 (6 bases). The sequence came from a man aged 45-60 years who received an inactivated influenza vaccine. The CDR3 sequence: CSALGQWNQPQHF. CDR3 coding DNA: TGCAGTGCTCTTGGACAGTGGAATCAGCCCCAGCATTTT.